This T cell receptor beta chain originates from a study of T cells in tumors after PD-1 blockade. Study-wide context: Treatment was either pembrolizumab 200 mg every 3 weeks or cemiplimab 350 mg every 2 weeks. Points from the study as a whole: Only pre- versus post-treatment comparisons showed clonal replacement. Roughly two fifths of tumor TCR clonotypes were also found in blood.

This clone occurred once. Antigen specificity is unknown. Trimming stripped 2 bases from V and 4 bases from J, with 7 bases between. The CDR3 contains 13 residues. Sequenced by immunoSEQ multiplex PCR; TCRdb stores in-frame clones only, minus some. This sample yields 7,500 to 8,500 clones, of which 55% to 65% are seen a single time; around an eighth belongs to the top ten. This sample's time point: second of two post-therapy site-matched biopsies about 2 months apart. Before and after PD-1 blockade, biopsies were collected from the same primary tumor site. This material consisted of tumor tissue, taken after anti-PD-1 treatment. The origin of this receptor is a human donor with basal cell carcinoma. V is TRBV12-3 or TRBV12-4 and J is TRBJ2-3; D might be TRBD1 or TRBD2, each matching 6 bases. CDR3 bases: TGTGCCAGCAGTTTACGGGGGCCAGATACGCAGTATTTT. Translating gives CASSLRGPDTQYF.